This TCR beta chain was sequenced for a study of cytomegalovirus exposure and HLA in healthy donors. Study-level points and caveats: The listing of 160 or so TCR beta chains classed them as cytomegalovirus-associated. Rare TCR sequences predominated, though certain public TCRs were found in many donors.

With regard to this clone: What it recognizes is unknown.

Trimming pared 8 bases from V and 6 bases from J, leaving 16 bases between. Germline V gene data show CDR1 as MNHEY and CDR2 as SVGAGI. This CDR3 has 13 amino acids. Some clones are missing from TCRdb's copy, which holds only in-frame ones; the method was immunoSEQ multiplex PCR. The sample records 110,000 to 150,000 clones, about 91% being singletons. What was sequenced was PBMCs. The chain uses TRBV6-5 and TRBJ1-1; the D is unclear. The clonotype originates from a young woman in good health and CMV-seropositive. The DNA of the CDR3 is TGTGCCAGCCGGAGGATAGGCATAGCTGAAGCTTTCTTT. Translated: CASRRIGIAEAFF.